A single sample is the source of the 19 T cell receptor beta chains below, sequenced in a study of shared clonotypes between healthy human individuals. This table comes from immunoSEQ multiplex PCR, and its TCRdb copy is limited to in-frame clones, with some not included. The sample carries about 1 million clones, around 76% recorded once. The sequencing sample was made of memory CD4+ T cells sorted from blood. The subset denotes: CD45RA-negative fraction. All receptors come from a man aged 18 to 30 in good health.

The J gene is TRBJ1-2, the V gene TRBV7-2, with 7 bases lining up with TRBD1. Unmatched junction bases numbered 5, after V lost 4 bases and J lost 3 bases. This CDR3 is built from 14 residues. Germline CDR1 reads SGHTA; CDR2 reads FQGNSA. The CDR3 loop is CASSSSTGYYGYTF. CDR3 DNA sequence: TGTGCCAGCAGCTCCTCGACAGGGTACTATGGCTACACCTTC.

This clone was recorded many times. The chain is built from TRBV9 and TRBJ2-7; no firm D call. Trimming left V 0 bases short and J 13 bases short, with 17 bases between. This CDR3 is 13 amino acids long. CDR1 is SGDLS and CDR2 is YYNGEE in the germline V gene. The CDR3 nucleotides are TGTGCCAGCAGCGTAGAACCCGGGCTAGTGCTATACTTC. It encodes CASSVEPGLVLYF.

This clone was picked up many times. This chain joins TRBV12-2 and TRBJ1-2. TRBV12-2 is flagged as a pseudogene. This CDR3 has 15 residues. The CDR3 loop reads CASRLTFQVSYGYTF. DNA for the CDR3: TGTGCAAGTCGCTTAACCTTCCAAGTTTCCTATGGCTACACCTTC.

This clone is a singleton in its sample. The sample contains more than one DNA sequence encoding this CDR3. The CDR3 loop is CASSALAGITDTQYF. CDR3 nucleotides: TGTGCCAGCAGCGCTTTAGCGGGGATCACAGATACGCAGTATTTT. This chain joins TRBV9 and TRBJ2-3, with TRBD2 identical over 8 bases. Per the germline V gene, CDR1 is SGDLS and CDR2 is YYNGEE. This CDR3 comprises 15 residues. V was clipped by 3 bases and J by 2 bases; unmatched bases: 5.

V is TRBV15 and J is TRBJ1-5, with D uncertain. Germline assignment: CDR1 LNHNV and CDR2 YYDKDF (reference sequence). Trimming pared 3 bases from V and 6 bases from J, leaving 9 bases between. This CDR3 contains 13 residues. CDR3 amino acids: CATSRRLGQPQHF. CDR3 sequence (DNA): TGTGCCACCAGCAGGAGACTGGGTCAGCCCCAGCATTTT.

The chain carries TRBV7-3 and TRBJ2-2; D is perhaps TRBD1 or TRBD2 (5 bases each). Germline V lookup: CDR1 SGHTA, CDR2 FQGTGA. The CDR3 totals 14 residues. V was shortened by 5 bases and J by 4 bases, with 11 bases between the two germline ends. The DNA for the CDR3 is TGTGCCAGCAGCCCCCGTGGGGGCACCGGGGAGCTGTTTTTT. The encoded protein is CASSPRGGTGELFF. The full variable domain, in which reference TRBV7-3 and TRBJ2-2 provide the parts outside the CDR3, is GAGVSQTPSNKVTEKGKYVELRCDPISGHTALYWYRQSLGQGPEFLIYFQGTGAADDSGLPNDRFFAVRPEGSVSTLKIQRTERGDSAVYLCASSPRGGTGELFFGEGSRLTVL.

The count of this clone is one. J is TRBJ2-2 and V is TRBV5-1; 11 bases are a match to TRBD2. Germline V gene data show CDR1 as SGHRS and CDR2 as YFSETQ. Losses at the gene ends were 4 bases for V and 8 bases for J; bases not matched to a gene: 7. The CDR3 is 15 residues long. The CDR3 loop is CASSLTSGVAGELFF. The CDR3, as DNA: TGCGCCAGCAGCCTGACTAGCGGGGTTGCGGGGGAGCTGTTTTTT.

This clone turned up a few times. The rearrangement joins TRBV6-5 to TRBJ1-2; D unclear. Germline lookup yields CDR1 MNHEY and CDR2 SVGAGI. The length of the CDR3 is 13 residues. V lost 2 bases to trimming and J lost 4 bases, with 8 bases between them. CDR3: CASSYTVSYGYTF. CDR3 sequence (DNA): TGTGCCAGCAGTTACACGGTGTCCTATGGCTACACCTTC.

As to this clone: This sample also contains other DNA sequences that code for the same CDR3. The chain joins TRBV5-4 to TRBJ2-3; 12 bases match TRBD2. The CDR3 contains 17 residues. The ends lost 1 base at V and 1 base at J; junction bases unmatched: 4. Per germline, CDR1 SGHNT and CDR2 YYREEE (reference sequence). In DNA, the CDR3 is TGTGCCAGCAGCTTGAGACTAGCGGGAGCCGGCACAGATACGCAGTATTTT. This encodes CASSLRLAGAGTDTQYF.

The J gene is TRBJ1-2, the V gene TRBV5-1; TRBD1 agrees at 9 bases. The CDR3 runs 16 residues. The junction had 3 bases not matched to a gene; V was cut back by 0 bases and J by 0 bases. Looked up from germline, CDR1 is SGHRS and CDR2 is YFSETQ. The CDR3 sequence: CASSLGDREANYGYTF. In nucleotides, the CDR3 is TGCGCCAGCAGCTTGGGGGACAGGGAAGCTAACTATGGCTACACCTTC. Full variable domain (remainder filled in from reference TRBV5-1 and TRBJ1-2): KAGVTQTPRYLIKTRGQQVTLSCSPISGHRSVSWYQQTPGQGLQFLFEYFSETQRNKGNFPGRFSGRQFSNSRSEMNVSTLELGDSALYLCASSLGDREANYGYTFGSGTRLTVV.

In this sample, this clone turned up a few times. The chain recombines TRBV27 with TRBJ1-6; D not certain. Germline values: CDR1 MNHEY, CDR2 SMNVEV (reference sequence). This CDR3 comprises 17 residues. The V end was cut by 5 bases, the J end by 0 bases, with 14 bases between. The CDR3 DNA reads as TGTGCCAGCAGTCCCTGGACGGGGAGCTCCTATAATTCACCCCTCCACTTT. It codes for CASSPWTGSSYNSPLHF.

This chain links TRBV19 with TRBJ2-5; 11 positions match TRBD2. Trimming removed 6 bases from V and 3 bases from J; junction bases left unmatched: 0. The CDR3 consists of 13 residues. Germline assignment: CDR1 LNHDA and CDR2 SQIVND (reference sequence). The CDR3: CASRLAGEETQYF. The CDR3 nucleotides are TGTGCCAGTAGACTAGCGGGAGAAGAGACCCAGTACTTC.

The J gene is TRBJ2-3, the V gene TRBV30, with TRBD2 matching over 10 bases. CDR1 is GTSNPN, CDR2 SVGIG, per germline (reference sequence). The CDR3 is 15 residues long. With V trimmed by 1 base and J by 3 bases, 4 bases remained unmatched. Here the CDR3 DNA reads TGTGCCTGGAGTGACCTAGCGGGGGAGACAGATACGCAGTATTTT. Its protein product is CAWSDLAGETDTQYF. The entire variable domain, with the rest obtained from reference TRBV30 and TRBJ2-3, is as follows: SQTIHQWPATLVQPVGSPLSLECTVEGTSNPNLYWYRQAAGRGLQLLFYSVGIGQISSEVPQNLSASRPQDRQFILSSKKLLLSDSGFYLCAWSDLAGETDTQYFGPGTRLTVL.

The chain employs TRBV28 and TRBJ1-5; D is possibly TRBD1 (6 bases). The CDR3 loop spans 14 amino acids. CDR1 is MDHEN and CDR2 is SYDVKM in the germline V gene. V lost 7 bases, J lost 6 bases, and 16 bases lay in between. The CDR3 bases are TGTGCCAGCATCCCCGGGGGCAGGGGTCAGCCCCAGCATTTT. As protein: CASIPGGRGQPQHF.

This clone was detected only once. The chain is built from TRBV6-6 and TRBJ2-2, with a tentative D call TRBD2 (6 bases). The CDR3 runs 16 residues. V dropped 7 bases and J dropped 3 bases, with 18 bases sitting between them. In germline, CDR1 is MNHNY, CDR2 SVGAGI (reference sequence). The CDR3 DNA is TGTGCCAGCACCTCCTATGGGTGGGGGGACACCGGGGAGCTGTTTTTT. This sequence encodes CASTSYGWGDTGELFF.

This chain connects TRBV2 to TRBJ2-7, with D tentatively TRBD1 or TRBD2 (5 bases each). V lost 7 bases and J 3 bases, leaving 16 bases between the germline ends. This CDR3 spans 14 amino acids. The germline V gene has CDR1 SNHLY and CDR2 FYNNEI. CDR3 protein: CASKFRGADYEQYF. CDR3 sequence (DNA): TGTGCCAGCAAGTTTAGAGGGGCCGACTACGAGCAGTACTTC.

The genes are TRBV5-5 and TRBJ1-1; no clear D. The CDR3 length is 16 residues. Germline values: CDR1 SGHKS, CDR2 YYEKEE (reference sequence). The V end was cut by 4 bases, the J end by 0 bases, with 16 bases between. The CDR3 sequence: CASSGSGIFMNTEAFF. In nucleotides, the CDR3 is TGTGCCAGCAGCGGGAGTGGGATTTTCATGAACACTGAAGCTTTCTTT.

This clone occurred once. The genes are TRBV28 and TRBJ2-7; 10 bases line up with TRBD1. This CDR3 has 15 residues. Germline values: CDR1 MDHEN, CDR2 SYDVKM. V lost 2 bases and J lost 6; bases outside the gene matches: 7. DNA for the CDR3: TGTGCCAGCAGTTTAATAGGGGACAGGGGACGCGAGCAGTACTTC. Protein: CASSLIGDRGREQYF.

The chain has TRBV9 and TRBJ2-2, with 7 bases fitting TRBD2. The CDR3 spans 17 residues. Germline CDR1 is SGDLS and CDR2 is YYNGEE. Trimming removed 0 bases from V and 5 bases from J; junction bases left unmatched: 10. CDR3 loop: CASSVASSGGRTGELFF. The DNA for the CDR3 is TGTGCCAGCAGCGTAGCTTCATCGGGGGGAAGGACCGGGGAGCTGTTTTTT.